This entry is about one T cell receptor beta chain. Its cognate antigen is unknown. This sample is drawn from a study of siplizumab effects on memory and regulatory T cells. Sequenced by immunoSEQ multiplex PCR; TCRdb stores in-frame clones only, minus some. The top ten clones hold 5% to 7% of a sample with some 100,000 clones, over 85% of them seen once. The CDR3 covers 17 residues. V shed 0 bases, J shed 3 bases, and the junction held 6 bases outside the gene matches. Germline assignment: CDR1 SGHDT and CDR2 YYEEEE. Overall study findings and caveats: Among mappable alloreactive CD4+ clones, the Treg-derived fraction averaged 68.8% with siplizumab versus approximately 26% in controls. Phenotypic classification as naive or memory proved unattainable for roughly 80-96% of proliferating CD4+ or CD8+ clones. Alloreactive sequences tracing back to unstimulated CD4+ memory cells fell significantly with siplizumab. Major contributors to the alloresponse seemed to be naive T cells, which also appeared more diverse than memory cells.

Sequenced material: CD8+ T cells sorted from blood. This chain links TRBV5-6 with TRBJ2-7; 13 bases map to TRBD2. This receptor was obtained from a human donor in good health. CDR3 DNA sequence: TGTGCCAGCAGCTTGGCGACTAGCGGGAGGCACAGCTACGAGCAGTACTTC. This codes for CASSLATSGRHSYEQYF.